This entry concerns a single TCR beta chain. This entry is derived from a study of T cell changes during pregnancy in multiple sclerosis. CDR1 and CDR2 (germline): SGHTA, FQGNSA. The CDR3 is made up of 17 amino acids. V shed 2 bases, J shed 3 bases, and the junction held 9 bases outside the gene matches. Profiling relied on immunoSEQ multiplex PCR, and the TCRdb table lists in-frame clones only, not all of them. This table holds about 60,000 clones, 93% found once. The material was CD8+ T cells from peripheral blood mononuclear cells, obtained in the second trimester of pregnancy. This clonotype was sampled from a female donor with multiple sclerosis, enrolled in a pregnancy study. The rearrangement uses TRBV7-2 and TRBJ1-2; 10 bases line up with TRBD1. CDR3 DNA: TGTGCCAGCAGCTTACAGGGACAGGGGATCCTTGACTATGGCTACACCTTC. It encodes CASSLQGQGILDYGYTF. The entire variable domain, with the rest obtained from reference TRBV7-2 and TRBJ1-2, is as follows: GAGVSQSPSNKVTEKGKDVELRCDPISGHTALYWYRQSLGQGLEFLIYFQGNSAPDKSGLPSDRFSAERTGGSVSTLTIQRTQQEDSAVYLCASSLQGQGILDYGYTFGSGTRLTVV.